This T cell receptor (beta chain) emerged from a study of blood T cells in healthy people across ages. Germline V CDR1 and CDR2: DFQATT, SNEGSKA (reference sequence). Trimming pared 3 bases from V and 4 bases from J, leaving 10 bases between. This CDR3 region has 13 residues. PCR was performed a second time for about 7 to 11 cycles using a sample-barcoded 5' primer and a J-beta primer mix. Each CDR3 protein is one row after TCRdb ran MiXCR on the 5' RACE reads. The data show roughly 1,800,000 distinct CDR3 sequences, about 49% seen once. This chain uses TRBV20-1 with TRBJ2-1, with D possibly TRBD2 on 6 matching bases. Sample: blood. This TCR was recovered from a woman in her thirties or forties in good health. CDR3 in amino acids: CSASGGRYNEQFF. The CDR3 DNA is TGCAGTGCTAGCGGGGGAAGATACAATGAGCAGTTCTTC.